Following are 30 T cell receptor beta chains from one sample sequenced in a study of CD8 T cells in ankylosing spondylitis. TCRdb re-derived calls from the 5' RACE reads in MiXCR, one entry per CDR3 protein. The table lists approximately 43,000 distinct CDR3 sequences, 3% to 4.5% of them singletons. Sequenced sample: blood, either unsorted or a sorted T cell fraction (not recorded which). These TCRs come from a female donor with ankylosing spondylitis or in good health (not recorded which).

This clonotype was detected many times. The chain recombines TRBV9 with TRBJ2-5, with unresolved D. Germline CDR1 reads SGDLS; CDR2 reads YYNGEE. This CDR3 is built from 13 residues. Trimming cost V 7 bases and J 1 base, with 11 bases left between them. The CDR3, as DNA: TGTGCCAGCGCCGATGGATCCCAAGAGACCCAGTACTTC. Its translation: CASADGSQETQYF. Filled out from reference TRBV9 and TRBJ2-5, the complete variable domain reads DSGVTQTPKHLITATGQRVTLRCSPRSGDLSVYWYQQSLDQGLQFLIQYYNGEERAKGNILERFSAQQFPDLHSELNLSSLELGDSALYFCASADGSQETQYFGPGTRLLVL.

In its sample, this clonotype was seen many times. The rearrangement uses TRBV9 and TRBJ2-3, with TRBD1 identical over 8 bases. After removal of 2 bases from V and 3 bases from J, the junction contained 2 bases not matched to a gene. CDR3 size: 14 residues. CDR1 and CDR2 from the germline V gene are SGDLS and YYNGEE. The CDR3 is CASSVQGATDTQYF. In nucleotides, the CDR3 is TGTGCCAGCAGCGTTCAGGGGGCGACAGATACGCAGTATTTT.

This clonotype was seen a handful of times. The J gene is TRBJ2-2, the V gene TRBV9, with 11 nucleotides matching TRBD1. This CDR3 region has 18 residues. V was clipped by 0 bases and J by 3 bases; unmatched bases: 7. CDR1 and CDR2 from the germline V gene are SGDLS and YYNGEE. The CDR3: CASSVAPPGQGDTGELFF. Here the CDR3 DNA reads TGTGCCAGCAGCGTAGCCCCCCCGGGACAGGGGGACACCGGGGAGCTGTTTTTT.

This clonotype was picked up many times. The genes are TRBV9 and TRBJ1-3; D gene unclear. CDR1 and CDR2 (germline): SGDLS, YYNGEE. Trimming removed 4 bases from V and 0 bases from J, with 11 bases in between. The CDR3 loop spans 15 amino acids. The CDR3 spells CASSPHGVSGNTIYF. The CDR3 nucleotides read TGTGCCAGCAGCCCCCATGGGGTCTCTGGAAACACCATATATTTT.

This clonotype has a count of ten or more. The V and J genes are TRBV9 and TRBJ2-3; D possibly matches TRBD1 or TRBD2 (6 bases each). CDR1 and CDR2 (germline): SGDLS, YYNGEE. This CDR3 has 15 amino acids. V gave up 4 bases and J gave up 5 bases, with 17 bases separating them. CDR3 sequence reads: CASSPTWGALDTQYF. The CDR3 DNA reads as TGTGCCAGCAGCCCCACTTGGGGGGCCCTAGATACGCAGTATTTT.

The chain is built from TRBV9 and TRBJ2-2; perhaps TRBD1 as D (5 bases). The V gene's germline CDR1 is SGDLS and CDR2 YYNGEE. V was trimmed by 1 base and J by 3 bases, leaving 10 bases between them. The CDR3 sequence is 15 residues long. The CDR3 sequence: CASSVQGWDTGELFF. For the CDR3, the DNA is TGTGCCAGCAGCGTACAGGGCTGGGACACCGGGGAGCTGTTTTTT.

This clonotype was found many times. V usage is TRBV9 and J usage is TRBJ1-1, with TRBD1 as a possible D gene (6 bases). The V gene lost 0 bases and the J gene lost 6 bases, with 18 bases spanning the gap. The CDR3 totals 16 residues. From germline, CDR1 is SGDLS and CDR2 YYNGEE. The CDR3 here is CASSVAVDERGAEAFF. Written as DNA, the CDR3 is TGTGCCAGCAGCGTAGCCGTAGACGAAAGGGGGGCTGAAGCTTTCTTT.

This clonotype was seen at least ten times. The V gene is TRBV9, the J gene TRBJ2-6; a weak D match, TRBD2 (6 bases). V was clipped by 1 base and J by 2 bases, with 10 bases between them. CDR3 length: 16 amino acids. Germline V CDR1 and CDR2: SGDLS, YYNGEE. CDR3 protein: CASSVFGSPGANVLTF. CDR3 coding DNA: TGTGCCAGCAGCGTATTCGGGAGCCCTGGGGCCAACGTCCTGACTTTC.

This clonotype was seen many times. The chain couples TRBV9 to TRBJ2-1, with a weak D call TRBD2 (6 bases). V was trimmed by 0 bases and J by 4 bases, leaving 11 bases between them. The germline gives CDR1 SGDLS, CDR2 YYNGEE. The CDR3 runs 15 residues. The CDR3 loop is CASSVDPAGYNEQFF. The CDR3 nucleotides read TGTGCCAGCAGCGTAGATCCCGCGGGGTACAATGAGCAGTTCTTC.

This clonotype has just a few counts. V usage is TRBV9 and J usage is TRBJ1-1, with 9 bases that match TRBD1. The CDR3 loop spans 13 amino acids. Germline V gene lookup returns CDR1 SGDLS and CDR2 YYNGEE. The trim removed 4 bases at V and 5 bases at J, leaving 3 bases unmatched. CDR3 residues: CASSTGGGTEAFF. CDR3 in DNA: TGTGCCAGCAGCACAGGGGGCGGGACTGAAGCTTTCTTT. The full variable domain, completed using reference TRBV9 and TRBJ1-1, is DSGVTQTPKHLITATGQRVTLRCSPRSGDLSVYWYQQSLDQGLQFLIQYYNGEERAKGNILERFSAQQFPDLHSELNLSSLELGDSALYFCASSTGGGTEAFFGQGTRLTVV.

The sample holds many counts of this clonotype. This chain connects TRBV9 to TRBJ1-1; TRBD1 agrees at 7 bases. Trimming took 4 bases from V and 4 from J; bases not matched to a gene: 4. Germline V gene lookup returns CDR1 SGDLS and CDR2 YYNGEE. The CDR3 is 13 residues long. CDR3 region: CASSRGLSTEAFF. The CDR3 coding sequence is TGTGCCAGCAGCAGGGGGCTGAGCACTGAAGCTTTCTTT.

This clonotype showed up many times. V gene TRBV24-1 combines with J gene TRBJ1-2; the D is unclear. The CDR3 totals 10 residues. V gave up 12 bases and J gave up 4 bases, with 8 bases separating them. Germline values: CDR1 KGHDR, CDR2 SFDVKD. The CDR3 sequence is CASGPYGYTF. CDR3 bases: TGTGCCTCTGGACCCTATGGCTACACCTTC.

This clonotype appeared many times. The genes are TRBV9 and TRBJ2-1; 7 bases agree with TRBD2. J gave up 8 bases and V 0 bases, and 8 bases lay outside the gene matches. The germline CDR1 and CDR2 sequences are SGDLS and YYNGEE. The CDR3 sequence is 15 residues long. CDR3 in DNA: TGTGCCAGCAGCGTAGGGCTAGCGGCCAGGGATGAGCAGTTCTTC. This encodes CASSVGLAARDEQFF. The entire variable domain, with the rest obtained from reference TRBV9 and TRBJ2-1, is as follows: DSGVTQTPKHLITATGQRVTLRCSPRSGDLSVYWYQQSLDQGLQFLIQYYNGEERAKGNILERFSAQQFPDLHSELNLSSLELGDSALYFCASSVGLAARDEQFFGPGTRLTVL.

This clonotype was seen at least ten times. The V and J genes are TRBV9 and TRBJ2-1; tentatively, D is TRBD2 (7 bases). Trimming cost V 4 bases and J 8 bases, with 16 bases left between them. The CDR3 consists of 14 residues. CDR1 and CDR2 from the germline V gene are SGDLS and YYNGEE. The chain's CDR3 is CASSSRTGGDEQFF. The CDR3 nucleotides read TGTGCCAGCAGCTCCCGGACGGGGGGCGATGAGCAGTTCTTC.

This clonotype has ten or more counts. In nucleotides, the CDR3 is TGTGCCAGCAGCAACGGACTAGCGGGGGGGGAGACCCAGTACTTC. It codes for CASSNGLAGGETQYF. The V gene is TRBV9, the J gene TRBJ2-5; 15 bases line up with TRBD2. The J segment lost 5 bases and the V segment lost 4 bases, leaving 3 bases of the junction unmatched. Germline CDR1 and CDR2: SGDLS and YYNGEE. This CDR3 contains 15 residues.

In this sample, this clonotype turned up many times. CDR3 sequence: CASSVAEGIGYGYTF. The CDR3 coding sequence is TGTGCCAGCAGCGTAGCTGAGGGGATTGGCTATGGCTACACCTTC. This sequence joins TRBV9 and TRBJ1-2; TRBD1 is a possible D gene (5 bases). This CDR3 has 15 amino acids. The germline CDR1 and CDR2 sequences are SGDLS and YYNGEE. V was clipped by 0 bases and J by 4 bases, with 13 bases between them. Variable domain in full (rest from reference TRBV9 and TRBJ1-2): DSGVTQTPKHLITATGQRVTLRCSPRSGDLSVYWYQQSLDQGLQFLIQYYNGEERAKGNILERFSAQQFPDLHSELNLSSLELGDSALYFCASSVAEGIGYGYTFGSGTRLTVV.

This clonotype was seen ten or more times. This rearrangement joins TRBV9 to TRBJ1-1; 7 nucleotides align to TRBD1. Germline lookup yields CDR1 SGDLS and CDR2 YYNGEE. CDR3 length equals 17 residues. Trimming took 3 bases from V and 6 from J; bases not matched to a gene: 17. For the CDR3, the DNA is TGTGCCAGCAGCGACGGCGACCGCGGAACAGGGGTCGCTGAAGCTTTCTTT. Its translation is CASSDGDRGTGVAEAFF.

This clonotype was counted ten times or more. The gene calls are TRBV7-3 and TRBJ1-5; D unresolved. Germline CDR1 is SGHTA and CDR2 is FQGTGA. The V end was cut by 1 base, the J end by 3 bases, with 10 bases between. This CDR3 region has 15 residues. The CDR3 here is CASSLIWLTNQPQHF. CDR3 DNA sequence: TGTGCCAGCAGCTTAATATGGTTGACCAATCAGCCCCAGCATTTT.

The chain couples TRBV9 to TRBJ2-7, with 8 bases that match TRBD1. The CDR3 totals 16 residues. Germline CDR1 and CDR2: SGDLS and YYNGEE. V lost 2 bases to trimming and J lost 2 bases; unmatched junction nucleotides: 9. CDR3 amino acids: CASSVGQGSGPYEQYF. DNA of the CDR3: TGTGCCAGCAGCGTTGGACAGGGATCCGGCCCCTACGAGCAGTACTTC.

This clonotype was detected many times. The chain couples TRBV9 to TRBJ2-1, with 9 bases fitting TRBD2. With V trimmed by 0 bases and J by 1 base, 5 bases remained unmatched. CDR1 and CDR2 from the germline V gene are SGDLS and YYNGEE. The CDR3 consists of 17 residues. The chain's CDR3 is CASSVAAGGSSYNEQFF. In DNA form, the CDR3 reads TGTGCCAGCAGCGTAGCGGCGGGGGGGTCTTCCTACAATGAGCAGTTCTTC.

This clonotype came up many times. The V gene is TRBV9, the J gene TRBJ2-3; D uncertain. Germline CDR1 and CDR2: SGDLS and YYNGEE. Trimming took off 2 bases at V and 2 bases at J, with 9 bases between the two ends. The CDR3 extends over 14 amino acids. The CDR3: CASSVGGNTDTQYF. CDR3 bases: TGTGCCAGCAGCGTCGGCGGTAACACAGATACGCAGTATTTT.

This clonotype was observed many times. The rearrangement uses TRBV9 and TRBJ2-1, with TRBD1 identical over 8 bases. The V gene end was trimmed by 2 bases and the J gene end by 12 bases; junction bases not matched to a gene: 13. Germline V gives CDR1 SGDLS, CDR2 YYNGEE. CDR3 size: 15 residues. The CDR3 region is CASSVETGDTGGQFF. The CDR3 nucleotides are TGTGCCAGCAGCGTCGAGACAGGGGACACGGGTGGGCAGTTCTTC. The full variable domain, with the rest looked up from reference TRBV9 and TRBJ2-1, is DSGVTQTPKHLITATGQRVTLRCSPRSGDLSVYWYQQSLDQGLQFLIQYYNGEERAKGNILERFSAQQFPDLHSELNLSSLELGDSALYFCASSVETGDTGGQFFGPGTRLTVL.

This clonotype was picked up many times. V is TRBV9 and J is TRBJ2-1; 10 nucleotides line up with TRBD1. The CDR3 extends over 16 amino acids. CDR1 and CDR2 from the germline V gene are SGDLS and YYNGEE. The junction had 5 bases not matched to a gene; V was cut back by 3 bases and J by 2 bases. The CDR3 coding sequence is TGTGCCAGCAGCGAGAACGGACAGGGGGCCTACAATGAGCAGTTCTTC. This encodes CASSENGQGAYNEQFF.

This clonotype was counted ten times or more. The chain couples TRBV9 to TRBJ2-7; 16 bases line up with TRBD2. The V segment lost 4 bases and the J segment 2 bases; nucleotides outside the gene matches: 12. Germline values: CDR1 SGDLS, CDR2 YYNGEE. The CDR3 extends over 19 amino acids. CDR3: CASSRGTSGGARRAYEQYF. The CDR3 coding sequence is TGTGCCAGCAGCAGAGGGACTAGCGGGGGGGCCCGGAGGGCCTACGAGCAGTACTTC.

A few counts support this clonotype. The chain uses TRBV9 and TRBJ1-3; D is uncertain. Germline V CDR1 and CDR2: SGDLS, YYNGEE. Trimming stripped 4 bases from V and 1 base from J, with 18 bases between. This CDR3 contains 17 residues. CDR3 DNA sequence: TGTGCCAGCAGCCCCCTTCCGGCTTCCTTATCTGGAAACACCATATATTTT. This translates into CASSPLPASLSGNTIYF.

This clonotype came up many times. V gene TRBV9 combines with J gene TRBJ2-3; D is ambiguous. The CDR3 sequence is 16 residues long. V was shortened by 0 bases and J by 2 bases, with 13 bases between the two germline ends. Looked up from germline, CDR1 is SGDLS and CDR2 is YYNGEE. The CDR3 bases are TGTGCCAGCAGCGTAGCCGGGCAGAGTTTCACAGATACGCAGTATTTT. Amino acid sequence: CASSVAGQSFTDTQYF.

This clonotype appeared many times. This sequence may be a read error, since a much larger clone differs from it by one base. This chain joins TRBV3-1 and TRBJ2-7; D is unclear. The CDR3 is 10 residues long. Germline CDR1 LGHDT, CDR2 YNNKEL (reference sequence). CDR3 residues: CASSQGGPDF. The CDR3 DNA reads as TGTGCCAGCAGCCAAGGGGGTCCGGACTTC.

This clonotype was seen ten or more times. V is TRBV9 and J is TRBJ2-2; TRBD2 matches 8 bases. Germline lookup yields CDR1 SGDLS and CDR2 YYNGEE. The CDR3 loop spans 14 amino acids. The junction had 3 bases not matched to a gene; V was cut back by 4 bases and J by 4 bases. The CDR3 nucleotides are TGTGCCAGCAGCTTAGCGGGGACCACCGGGGAGCTGTTTTTT. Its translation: CASSLAGTTGELFF.

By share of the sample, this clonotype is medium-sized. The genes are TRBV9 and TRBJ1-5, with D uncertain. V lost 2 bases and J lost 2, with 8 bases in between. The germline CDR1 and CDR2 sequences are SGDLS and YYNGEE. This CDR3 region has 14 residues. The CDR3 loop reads CASSVDQGNQPQHF. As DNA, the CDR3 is TGTGCCAGCAGCGTGGACCAGGGCAATCAGCCCCAGCATTTT.

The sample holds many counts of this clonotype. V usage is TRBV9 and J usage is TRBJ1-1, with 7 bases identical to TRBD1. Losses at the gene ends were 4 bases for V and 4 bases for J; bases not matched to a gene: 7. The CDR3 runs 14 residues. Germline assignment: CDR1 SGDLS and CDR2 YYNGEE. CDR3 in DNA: TGTGCCAGCAGCAAACGGGACAGATCCACTGAAGCTTTCTTT. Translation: CASSKRDRSTEAFF.